This entry is about one TCR beta chain. Antigen specificity is unknown. Running of the assay took place at deep level. Some 30,000 T cell genomes (about 0.2 ug DNA) went into each sorted-subset replicate. Only in-frame clones appear in the TCRdb table, and some are missing; sequencing was by immunoSEQ multiplex PCR. The data hold about 2.1 million clones, with just over 90% observed a single time. Terminally differentiated effector memory CD45RA+ cells were excluded from the naive CD8 cells, which were CD45RO-negative and positively selected for CCR7. Adult Caucasians living in Nashville, Tennessee made up all of the donors. The data are from a study of shared clonotypes between healthy human individuals. Study results and limitations: When compared with the clonotypes that were shared by all four sorted-subset donors, the non-shared clonotypes turned out to have lower generation probabilities.

The CDR3 is made up of 14 amino acids. With 5 bases removed from V and 0 bases from J, the gap between germline ends came to 8 bases. Per the germline V gene, CDR1 is SEHNR and CDR2 is FQNEAQ (reference sequence). The TCR comes from a young man in good health. Some clones in this sample may be carry-over from other donors' samples. This chain links TRBV7-9 with TRBJ2-4; no clear D gene. Sequences were obtained from naive CD8+ T cells from PBMCs. CDR3 in amino acids: CASSGSVAKNIQYF. The CDR3 bases are TGTGCCAGCAGCGGGTCGGTAGCCAAAAACATTCAGTACTTC.